This T cell receptor (beta chain) was identified during a study of identical twins. MiXCR, applied by TCRdb to the 5' RACE reads, yields one record per CDR3 protein. The table records fewer than 650,000 distinct CDR3 sequences, roughly 9.5% of them present only once. Germline CDR1 SGHAT, CDR2 FQNNGV. The CDR3 has 18 residues. After removal of 5 bases from V and 1 base from J, the junction contained 9 bases not matched to a gene. General observations from the study: Surplus twin overlap in beta out-of-frame sequences was less pronounced. A lower insertion count was a feature of abundant cord blood beta clonotypes, with no such feature in memory repertoires. It was out-of-frame TCR alpha sharing in monozygotic twins that models underestimated. In drawing conclusions, the study used cross-sectional statistical analysis and did not follow the same donors.

This clonotype has more than one count but fewer than ten. The antigen remains unidentified. These records were also assigned to another study, of yellow fever vaccine responses in identical twins.

This sequence was found in a woman aged 18-35 years in good health. The chain links TRBV11-2 to TRBJ2-3, with TRBD2 matching 13 bases. Sequencing was done on a sample of PBMCs. CDR3 amino acids: CASSGLAGVKIGTDTQYF. Here the CDR3 DNA reads TGTGCCAGCAGCGGACTAGCGGGGGTGAAGATCGGCACAGATACGCAGTATTTT.